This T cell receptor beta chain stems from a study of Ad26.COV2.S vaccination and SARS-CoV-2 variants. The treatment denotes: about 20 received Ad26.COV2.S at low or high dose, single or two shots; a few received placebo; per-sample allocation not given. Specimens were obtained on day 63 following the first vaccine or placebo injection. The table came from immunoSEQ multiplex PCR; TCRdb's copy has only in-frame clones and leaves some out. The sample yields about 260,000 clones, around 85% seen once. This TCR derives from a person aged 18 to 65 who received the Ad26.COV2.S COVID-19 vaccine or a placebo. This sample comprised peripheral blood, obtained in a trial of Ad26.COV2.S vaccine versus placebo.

In DNA form, the CDR3 reads TGTGCCAGTAGTAAAGGCAGGGGGTTTGATCAGCCCCAGCATTTT. Translated, it gives CASSKGRGFDQPQHF. The V call is TRBV19, the J call TRBJ1-5, with 7 bases identical to TRBD1. V dropped 4 bases and J dropped 5; count of bases not matched to a gene: 8. CDR1 is LNHDA, CDR2 SQIVND, per germline (reference sequence). The CDR3 sequence is 15 residues long.